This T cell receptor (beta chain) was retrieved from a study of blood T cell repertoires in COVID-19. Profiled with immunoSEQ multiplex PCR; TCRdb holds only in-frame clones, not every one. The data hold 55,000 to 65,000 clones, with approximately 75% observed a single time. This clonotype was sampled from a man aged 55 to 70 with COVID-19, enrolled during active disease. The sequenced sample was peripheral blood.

The DNA for the CDR3 is TGTGCCAGCAGTGGGACAGGGGCGAACACCGGGGAGCTGTTTTTT. Its protein product is CASSGTGANTGELFF. The genes are TRBV2 and TRBJ2-2, with 9 bases matching TRBD1. Germline CDR1 and CDR2: SNHLY and FYNNEI. There are 15 residues in the CDR3. After removal of 4 bases from V and 0 bases from J, the junction contained 0 bases not matched to a gene.